This TCR beta chain was observed in a study of Ad26.COV2.S vaccination and SARS-CoV-2 variants. Regarding this clone: Its antigen is undetermined.

In germline, CDR1 is SGDLS, CDR2 YYNGEE. The J segment lost 0 bases and the V segment lost 4 bases, leaving 7 bases of the junction unmatched. The CDR3 runs to 15 residues. Assay used: immunoSEQ multiplex PCR; TCRdb lists only in-frame clones, some missing. Here the sample spans around 300,000 clones, about nine tenths being singletons. Broader study findings: Across vaccine and placebo recipients, the breadth of non-spike TCRs was similar.

The sample's treatment: over 15 received Ad26.COV2.S at low or high dose, single or two shots; roughly five received placebo; per-sample allocation not given. Day 63 after the first injection of vaccine or placebo was the sampling time. This clonotype was obtained from a person between 18 and 65 years old who received the Ad26.COV2.S COVID-19 vaccine or a placebo. The rearrangement uses TRBV9 and TRBJ2-7; 7 bases align to TRBD1. This specimen consisted of peripheral blood, obtained in a trial of Ad26.COV2.S vaccine versus placebo. CDR3 sequence reads: CASSPGTASSYEQYF. The CDR3 DNA reads as TGTGCCAGCAGCCCCGGGACAGCGAGCTCCTACGAGCAGTACTTC.